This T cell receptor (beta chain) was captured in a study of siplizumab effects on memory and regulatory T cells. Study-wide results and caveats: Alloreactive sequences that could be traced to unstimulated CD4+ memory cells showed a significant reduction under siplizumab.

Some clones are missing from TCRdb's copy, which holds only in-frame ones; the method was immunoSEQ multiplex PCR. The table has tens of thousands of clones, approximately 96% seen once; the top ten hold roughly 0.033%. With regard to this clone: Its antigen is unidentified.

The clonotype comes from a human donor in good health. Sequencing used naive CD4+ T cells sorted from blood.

As DNA, the CDR3 is TGTGCCAGCAGCGCCGGACTAGCGGGGCCCTTCGGAGATACGCAGTATTTT. Amino acid sequence: CASSAGLAGPFGDTQYF. The V call is TRBV9, the J call TRBJ2-3; TRBD2 matches 12 bases. CDR3 length: 17 amino acids. Germline V gene data show CDR1 as SGDLS and CDR2 as YYNGEE. Trimming removed 3 bases from V and 5 bases from J; junction bases left unmatched: 10. Variable domain in full (rest from reference TRBV9 and TRBJ2-3): DSGVTQTPKHLITATGQRVTLRCSPRSGDLSVYWYQQSLDQGLQFLIQYYNGEERAKGNILERFSAQQFPDLHSELNLSSLELGDSALYFCASSAGLAGPFGDTQYFGPGTRLTVL.